A selection of T cell receptor beta chains follows, all from one sample in a study of cytomegalovirus exposure and HLA in healthy donors. Only in-frame clones appear in the TCRdb table, and some are missing; sequencing was by immunoSEQ multiplex PCR. The sample holds fewer than 250,000 clones, about four fifths seen once. The material sequenced was PBMCs. The origin of the receptors is a woman in her 50s in good health and CMV-seropositive. The CDR3 runs from the conserved cysteine through the conserved F or W. The D gene is left open where the match is weak. Not all rows give a size; the values are once, few, many and, for expanded clones, a class.

>TRBJ2-2|once|TRBV7-9|TRBD1
CASSIGQGGPTGELFF
TGTGCCAGCAGCATCGGACAGGGGGGTCCCACCGGGGAGCTGTTTTTT
>TRBJ1-2|.|TRBV5-6|.
CASSPLRSGGGDGYTF
TGTGCCAGCAGCCCCCTCAGGTCGGGGGGCGGGGATGGCTACACCTTC
>TRBJ1-3|few|TRBV4-2|.
CASSWMTGNTIYF
TGTGCCAGCAGCTGGATGACAGGAAACACCATATATTTT
>TRBJ2-5|few|TRBV6-1|TRBD2
CASSEAFGGTAETQYF
TGTGCCAGCAGTGAAGCATTCGGGGGGACGGCGGAGACCCAGTACTTC
>TRBJ1-4|once|TRBV11-1|.
CASSLHRVGEKLFF
TGTGCCAGCAGCCTACACCGGGTTGGTGAAAAACTGTTTTTT
>TRBJ2-7|.|TRBV7-6|.
CASSLSLATSYEQYF
TGTGCCAGCAGCTTATCCCTAGCCACTTCCTACGAGCAGTACTTC
>TRBJ2-5|once|TRBV28|TRBD1
CASSLDRVQETQYF
TGTGCCAGCAGTTTAGACAGGGTTCAAGAGACCCAGTACTTC
>TRBJ2-7|once|TRBV6-5|.
CASSYYSLEQYF
TGTGCCAGCAGTTACTACAGCCTCGAGCAGTACTTC
>TRBJ1-3|.|TRBV5-1|.
CASSQISSGTGNTIYF
TGCGCCAGCAGCCAAATCTCGTCGGGTACTGGAAACACCATATATTTT
>TRBJ2-7|.|TRBV4-3|TRBD1
CASSQGRDSSYEQYF
TGCGCCAGCAGCCAAGGCCGGGACAGTTCCTACGAGCAGTACTTC
>TRBJ1-1|.|TRBV28|.
CASSLPSGRGLTEAFF
TGTGCCAGCAGTTTACCGTCAGGGCGGGGGCTAACTGAAGCTTTCTTT
>TRBJ1-4|.|TRBV9|.
CASSVGGGATNEKLFF
TGTGCCAGCAGCGTAGGGGGGGGTGCAACTAATGAAAAACTGTTTTTT
>TRBJ1-4|.|TRBV30|.
CASSRGATRRAEKLFF
TGTGCCTCCAGCCGGGGGGCCACTAGAAGGGCTGAAAAACTGTTTTTT
>TRBJ2-7|.|TRBV6-1|.
CASSENRGFYEQYF
TGTGCCAGCAGTGAAAATAGGGGATTCTACGAGCAGTACTTC
>TRBJ1-2|.|TRBV30|TRBD1
CAWGTGLGGYTF
TGTGCCTGGGGGACAGGGCTAGGCGGCTACACCTTC
>TRBJ2-1|.|TRBV5-1|TRBD2
CASSSLAGGPIEQFF
TGCGCCAGCAGCTCTCTAGCGGGGGGGCCAATTGAGCAGTTCTTC
>TRBJ1-5|.|TRBV28|.
CASRPTGLRGNQPQHF
TGTGCCAGCAGGCCGACAGGCCTTCGGGGCAATCAGCCCCAGCATTTT
>TRBJ1-2|.|TRBV6-6|.
CASLQREGGYGYTF
TGTGCCAGCCTTCAGCGTGAGGGCGGCTATGGCTACACCTTC
>TRBJ1-1|.|TRBV7-2|.
CASSLDGVGNTEAFF
TGTGCCAGCAGCTTAGACGGGGTTGGGAACACTGAAGCTTTCTTT
>TRBJ1-2|.|TRBV4-3|TRBD1
CASSPTGTAYGYTF
TGCGCCAGCAGTCCTACCGGGACAGCCTATGGCTACACCTTC
>TRBJ1-2|.|TRBV6-5|.
CASSLSPGDYGYTF
TGTGCCAGCAGCTTGTCCCCGGGGGACTATGGCTACACCTTC
>TRBJ2-7|.|TRBV11-1|TRBD1
CASSPRTGDDEQYF
TGTGCCAGCAGCCCACGGACAGGGGACGACGAGCAGTACTTC
>TRBJ1-2|.|TRBV14|TRBD1
CASSRGQNYGYTF
TGTGCCAGCAGCCGGGGACAGAACTATGGCTACACCTTC
>TRBJ2-7|.|TRBV28|.
CASSYPTVAYEQYF
TGTGCCAGCAGTTATCCGACAGTGGCCTACGAGCAGTACTTC
>TRBJ1-2|few|TRBV27|TRBD1
CASSLSDRDGYTF
TGTGCCAGCAGTTTAAGCGACAGGGATGGCTACACCTTC
>TRBJ2-3|once|TRBV10-3|TRBD1
CAISGGQAFTDTQYF
TGTGCCATCAGTGGAGGACAGGCCTTCACAGATACGCAGTATTTT
>TRBJ1-2|.|TRBV27|TRBD1
CASRSTGVYGYTF
TGTGCCAGCAGATCTACAGGGGTCTATGGCTACACCTTC
>TRBJ1-2|.|TRBV28|TRBD1
CASRVGTAYGYTF
TGTGCCAGCAGAGTAGGGACAGCTTATGGCTACACCTTC